This entry describes one T cell receptor (beta chain). Its antigen is not identified. The data are from a study of CXCR3-negative and CXCR3-positive naive CD8 T cells. UMI-labeled 5' RACE yielded the TRB cDNA libraries. From the 5' RACE reads, TCRdb lists one entry per CDR3 protein and no DNA. Here the sample table reports 37,000 or so distinct CDR3 sequences. Study findings and constraints: Naive subsets did not differ in surface CD5, and TRB CDR3 properties served to infer TCR strength. PBMCs showed partially decreased CXCR3 expression after cryopreservation, and most assays used fresh PBMCs. Memory cells showed distinct TRBV-TRBJ patterns, while the two naive subsets matched.

Using triplicate sorts, 250,000 to 350,000 cells were collected each time from every CD8+ T cell subset. The source of this sequence is a human donor in good health. Some clones in this sample may be carry-over from other donors' samples. The specimen sequenced was memory CD8+ T cells from blood.

The CDR3 here is CASSLQLWGYQETQYF. The chain combines TRBV6-2 or TRBV6-3 with TRBJ2-5. The CDR3 has 16 residues. The germline CDR1 and CDR2 sequences are MNHEY and SVGEGT.